This is a list of T cell receptor beta chains from one sample in a study of T cell clones after liver transplantation. Clones were read by immunoSEQ multiplex PCR, and TCRdb kept only the in-frame ones, dropping some. The sample lists 75,000 to 100,000 clones; nearly 85% were seen once. This specimen was CD4+ T cells from blood, taken 45 to 46 months after liver transplant. These receptors were obtained from a human patient who received a liver transplant. Some T cells may have originated in the graft donor. Each CDR3 is given with its conserved first and last residue. The D gene is left open where the match is weak. Rows give clone size only sometimes, using once, few, many, or a class for an expanded clone.

cdr3_length: 13; j_call: TRBJ2-7; v_call: TRBV7-9; d_call: TRBD2; clone_size: NA; cdr3_nt: TGTGCCAGCGGAAGCGGGAGGGCCTACGAGCAGTACTTC; cdr3_aa: CASGSGRAYEQYF
cdr3_length: 14; j_call: TRBJ2-7; v_call: TRBV15; d_call: TRBD1; clone_size: NA; cdr3_nt: TGTGCCACCAGCAGACCGGGACAGGGGGACGAGCAGTACTTC; cdr3_aa: CATSRPGQGDEQYF
cdr3_length: 17; j_call: TRBJ1-5; v_call: TRBV19; d_call: NA; clone_size: NA; cdr3_nt: TGTGCCAGTAGTATAGAAGGGGGGAGGGGAGGTCATCAGCCCCAGCATTTT; cdr3_aa: CASSIEGGRGGHQPQHF
cdr3_length: 13; j_call: TRBJ2-7; v_call: TRBV19; d_call: NA; clone_size: NA; cdr3_nt: TGTGCCAGTAGTTGGGACTCCCAATACGAGCAGTACTTC; cdr3_aa: CASSWDSQYEQYF
cdr3_length: 15; j_call: TRBJ2-1; v_call: TRBV5-1; d_call: TRBD2; clone_size: NA; cdr3_nt: TGCGCCAGCAGCTTGAGACTAGCCAGCTACAATGAGCAGTTCTTC; cdr3_aa: CASSLRLASYNEQFF
cdr3_length: 14; j_call: TRBJ2-7; v_call: TRBV7-9; d_call: NA; clone_size: NA; cdr3_nt: TGTGCCAGCAGCTTAGCGGAGAGCTCCTACGAGCAGTACTTC; cdr3_aa: CASSLAESSYEQYF
cdr3_length: 17; j_call: TRBJ2-2; v_call: TRBV11-2; d_call: NA; clone_size: NA; cdr3_nt: TGTGCCAGCAGCCACGGGATCGGGCCAAGGAACACCGGGGAGCTGTTTTTT; cdr3_aa: CASSHGIGPRNTGELFF
cdr3_length: 13; j_call: TRBJ2-4; v_call: TRBV6-5; d_call: NA; clone_size: NA; cdr3_nt: TGTGCCAGCAGTTCGCCCGGGGGGCGCATTCAGTACTTC; cdr3_aa: CASSSPGGRIQYF
cdr3_length: 13; j_call: TRBJ1-5; v_call: TRBV18; d_call: NA; clone_size: NA; cdr3_nt: TGTGCCAGCTCAGCCACCAGCCTGGAGCCCCAGCATTTT; cdr3_aa: CASSATSLEPQHF
cdr3_length: 15; j_call: TRBJ2-3; v_call: TRBV4-3; d_call: TRBD2; clone_size: NA; cdr3_nt: TGCGCCAGCAGCCAAGAATTAGAGCGGGGAGATACGCAGTATTTT; cdr3_aa: CASSQELERGDTQYF
cdr3_length: 15; j_call: TRBJ2-2; v_call: TRBV6-5; d_call: TRBD2; clone_size: NA; cdr3_nt: TGTGCCAGCAGTTACTTGGGGGGGGGCACCGGGGAGCTGTTTTTT; cdr3_aa: CASSYLGGGTGELFF
cdr3_length: 17; j_call: TRBJ2-7; v_call: TRBV4-1; d_call: TRBD2; clone_size: NA; cdr3_nt: TGCGCCAGCAGCCAAGGCGTCCATCTAGCGGCATACTACGAGCAGTACTTC; cdr3_aa: CASSQGVHLAAYYEQYF
cdr3_length: 16; j_call: TRBJ2-4; v_call: TRBV19; d_call: NA; clone_size: NA; cdr3_nt: TGTGCCAGTAGCCTCGGGGGGCGCGGCGGCAAAAACATTCAGTACTTC; cdr3_aa: CASSLGGRGGKNIQYF
cdr3_length: 14; j_call: TRBJ2-7; v_call: TRBV25-1; d_call: NA; clone_size: NA; cdr3_nt: TGTGCAGTCGCGCGGGACAGACAAGACTACGAGCAGTACTTC; cdr3_aa: CAVARDRQDYEQYF
cdr3_length: 13; j_call: TRBJ2-7; v_call: TRBV18; d_call: TRBD1; clone_size: NA; cdr3_nt: TGTGCCAGCTCGCCCGGGACAGCATACGAGCAGTACTTC; cdr3_aa: CASSPGTAYEQYF
cdr3_length: 17; j_call: TRBJ2-5; v_call: TRBV9; d_call: TRBD2; clone_size: NA; cdr3_nt: TGTGCCAGCAGCGTAGGGGGTAGCGGGAGTCTATCAGAGACCCAGTACTTC; cdr3_aa: CASSVGGSGSLSETQYF
cdr3_length: 13; j_call: TRBJ1-1; v_call: TRBV19; d_call: NA; clone_size: NA; cdr3_nt: TGTGCCAGTAGTATCTGGGTGAACACTGAAGCTTTCTTT; cdr3_aa: CASSIWVNTEAFF
cdr3_length: 14; j_call: TRBJ2-7; v_call: TRBV4-3; d_call: TRBD2; clone_size: NA; cdr3_nt: TGCGCCAGCAGCTTGGGGCTAGCGGTCGGTGAGCAGTACTTC; cdr3_aa: CASSLGLAVGEQYF
cdr3_length: 13; j_call: TRBJ2-1; v_call: TRBV5-1; d_call: NA; clone_size: NA; cdr3_nt: TGCGCCAGCAGCTTGGGCAGGGAGAATGAGCAGTTCTTC; cdr3_aa: CASSLGRENEQFF
cdr3_length: 15; j_call: TRBJ1-2; v_call: TRBV5-6; d_call: TRBD1; clone_size: medium-sized; cdr3_nt: TGTGCCAGCAGCGGTGGACAGGGTTTTCACTATGGCTACACCTTC; cdr3_aa: CASSGGQGFHYGYTF
cdr3_length: 17; j_call: TRBJ2-5; v_call: TRBV5-1; d_call: TRBD2; clone_size: NA; cdr3_nt: TGCGCCAGCAGCTTGGCCGTAGCACGGGAGGTTGGCGAGACCCAGTACTTC; cdr3_aa: CASSLAVAREVGETQYF
cdr3_length: 16; j_call: TRBJ2-2; v_call: TRBV28; d_call: TRBD1; clone_size: NA; cdr3_nt: TGTGCCAGCAGTCCATGGGGGACAGGGGGCACCGGGGAGCTGTTTTTT; cdr3_aa: CASSPWGTGGTGELFF
cdr3_length: 14; j_call: TRBJ1-1; v_call: TRBV29-1; d_call: NA; clone_size: once; cdr3_nt: TGCAGCTACTCAGGAGGGAATTGGAACACTGAAGCTTTCTTT; cdr3_aa: CSYSGGNWNTEAFF
cdr3_length: 15; j_call: TRBJ2-5; v_call: TRBV7-2; d_call: TRBD1; clone_size: NA; cdr3_nt: TGTGCCAGCAGCTCTGGACAGGGGGCTGCTGAGACCCAGTACTTC; cdr3_aa: CASSSGQGAAETQYF
cdr3_length: 17; j_call: TRBJ1-5; v_call: TRBV30; d_call: NA; clone_size: once; cdr3_nt: TGTGCCTGGAGTCCCCGACAGGTGCCGTATAGCAATCAGCCCCAGCATTTT; cdr3_aa: CAWSPRQVPYSNQPQHF
cdr3_length: 15; j_call: TRBJ1-3; v_call: TRBV7-6; d_call: NA; clone_size: NA; cdr3_nt: TGTGCCAGCACCCTTAGGTCGGGGGGCTGGAACACCATATATTTT; cdr3_aa: CASTLRSGGWNTIYF
cdr3_length: 13; j_call: TRBJ1-2; v_call: TRBV2; d_call: NA; clone_size: NA; cdr3_nt: TGTGCCAGCAAGCAGGGGTTAGGCTATGGCTACACCTTC; cdr3_aa: CASKQGLGYGYTF
cdr3_length: 11; j_call: TRBJ2-5; v_call: TRBV20-1; d_call: NA; clone_size: NA; cdr3_nt: TGCAGTGCGGACTTGAAAGAGACCCAGTACTTC; cdr3_aa: CSADLKETQYF
cdr3_length: 12; j_call: TRBJ2-1; v_call: TRBV29-1; d_call: TRBD2; clone_size: NA; cdr3_nt: TGCAGCGGCCGGGAGGTGTACAATGAGCAGTTCTTC; cdr3_aa: CSGREVYNEQFF
cdr3_length: 14; j_call: TRBJ1-1; v_call: TRBV5-6; d_call: NA; clone_size: NA; cdr3_nt: TGTGCCAGCAGTCCGGCCGGGACGTCCCTTGAAGCTTTCTTT; cdr3_aa: CASSPAGTSLEAFF
cdr3_length: 15; j_call: TRBJ1-3; v_call: TRBV28; d_call: TRBD1; clone_size: NA; cdr3_nt: TGTGCCAGCAGTACAGGGGGGATGCCTGGAAACACCATATATTTT; cdr3_aa: CASSTGGMPGNTIYF
cdr3_length: 16; j_call: TRBJ2-1; v_call: TRBV7-2; d_call: TRBD2; clone_size: NA; cdr3_nt: TGTGCCAGCAGCTTCCCTAGCGGGAGAACGGGCAATGAGCAGTTCTTC; cdr3_aa: CASSFPSGRTGNEQFF
cdr3_length: 16; j_call: TRBJ2-1; v_call: TRBV28; d_call: TRBD1; clone_size: NA; cdr3_nt: TGTGCCAGCAGTTTCGGGACAGGAGCTACCTACAATGAGCAGTTCTTC; cdr3_aa: CASSFGTGATYNEQFF
cdr3_length: 17; j_call: TRBJ2-3; v_call: TRBV2; d_call: TRBD2; clone_size: NA; cdr3_nt: TGTGCCAGCAGTGAAGCCCGAGCGGGAGGCGGGGTAGATACGCAGTATTTT; cdr3_aa: CASSEARAGGGVDTQYF
cdr3_length: 15; j_call: TRBJ2-7; v_call: TRBV7-8; d_call: NA; clone_size: NA; cdr3_nt: TGTGCCAGCAGCTTAGAACCGCAGGGGTCCTACGAGCAGTACTTC; cdr3_aa: CASSLEPQGSYEQYF
cdr3_length: 15; j_call: TRBJ1-3; v_call: TRBV6-5; d_call: TRBD1; clone_size: NA; cdr3_nt: TGTGCCAGCAGACCCGGGACAGTCTCTGGAAACACCATATATTTT; cdr3_aa: CASRPGTVSGNTIYF
cdr3_length: 16; j_call: TRBJ1-3; v_call: TRBV28; d_call: NA; clone_size: many; cdr3_nt: TGTGCCAGCAGTACGGCCGGGACGCCCTCTGGAAACACCATATATTTT; cdr3_aa: CASSTAGTPSGNTIYF
cdr3_length: 12; j_call: TRBJ2-5; v_call: TRBV29-1; d_call: NA; clone_size: NA; cdr3_nt: TGCAGCGCTGTTGGAGGGTCAAAGACCCAGTACTTC; cdr3_aa: CSAVGGSKTQYF
cdr3_length: 11; j_call: TRBJ2-2; v_call: TRBV28; d_call: NA; clone_size: once; cdr3_nt: TGTGCCAGCACCTGGGGCGGGGAGCTGTTTTTT; cdr3_aa: CASTWGGELFF
cdr3_length: 12; j_call: TRBJ1-5; v_call: TRBV29-1; d_call: NA; clone_size: NA; cdr3_nt: TGCAGCGTTGGCACCACGGGTCAGCCCCAGCATTTT; cdr3_aa: CSVGTTGQPQHF
cdr3_length: 12; j_call: TRBJ2-7; v_call: TRBV11-2; d_call: NA; clone_size: NA; cdr3_nt: TGTGCCAGCAGCGCCCAAGACTACGAGCAGTACTTC; cdr3_aa: CASSAQDYEQYF
cdr3_length: 14; j_call: TRBJ1-4; v_call: TRBV6-5; d_call: NA; clone_size: NA; cdr3_nt: TGTGCCACGTCGGGGTTAGCAACTAATGAAAAACTGTTTTTT; cdr3_aa: CATSGLATNEKLFF
cdr3_length: 15; j_call: TRBJ2-1; v_call: TRBV2; d_call: TRBD1; clone_size: NA; cdr3_nt: TGTGCCAGCAGTGTTTGGACAGGGGCCTACAATGAGCAGTTCTTC; cdr3_aa: CASSVWTGAYNEQFF
cdr3_length: 15; j_call: TRBJ2-5; v_call: TRBV7-9; d_call: NA; clone_size: NA; cdr3_nt: TGTGCCAGCAGCTTCAATGGGGTAGCCACAGAGACCCAGTACTTC; cdr3_aa: CASSFNGVATETQYF
cdr3_length: 16; j_call: TRBJ2-3; v_call: TRBV6-1; d_call: TRBD2; clone_size: NA; cdr3_nt: TGTGCCAGCAGTGAAGCGGGGACTAGCGGGAGAAATACGCAGTATTTT; cdr3_aa: CASSEAGTSGRNTQYF
cdr3_length: 14; j_call: TRBJ2-2; v_call: TRBV28; d_call: TRBD2; clone_size: NA; cdr3_nt: TGTGCCAGCAGCCGGACTAGTTCTTCCGGGGAGCTGTTTTTT; cdr3_aa: CASSRTSSSGELFF
cdr3_length: 12; j_call: TRBJ1-2; v_call: TRBV5-6; d_call: TRBD1; clone_size: medium-sized; cdr3_nt: TGTGCCAGCAGCGCGACAGGGATCGGCTACACCTTC; cdr3_aa: CASSATGIGYTF
cdr3_length: 12; j_call: TRBJ1-2; v_call: TRBV2; d_call: NA; clone_size: once; cdr3_nt: TGTGCCAGCAGTGGAGACATGGGGGGCTACACCTTC; cdr3_aa: CASSGDMGGYTF